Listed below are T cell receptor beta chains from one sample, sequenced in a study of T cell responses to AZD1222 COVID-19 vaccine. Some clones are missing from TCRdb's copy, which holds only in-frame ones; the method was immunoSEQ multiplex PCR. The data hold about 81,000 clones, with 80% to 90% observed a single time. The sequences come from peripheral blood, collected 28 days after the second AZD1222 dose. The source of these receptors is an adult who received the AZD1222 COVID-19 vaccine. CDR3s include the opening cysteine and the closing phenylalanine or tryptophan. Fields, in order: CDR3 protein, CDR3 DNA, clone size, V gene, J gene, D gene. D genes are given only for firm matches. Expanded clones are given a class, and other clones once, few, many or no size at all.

CASRTGTGTQSYEQYF,TGTGCCAGCAGAACCGGGACAGGGACCCAATCCTACGAGCAGTACTTC,NA,TRBV5-4,TRBJ2-7,TRBD1
CASSQSYRDNTEAFF,TGTGCCAGCAGCCAGTCCTACCGGGACAACACTGAAGCTTTCTTT,NA,TRBV4-2,TRBJ1-1,NA
CASSLASVSGNTIYF,TGTGCCAGCAGCTTAGCGTCGGTATCTGGAAACACCATATATTTT,NA,TRBV7-9,TRBJ1-3,NA
CASSVADFDAEAFF,TGTGCCAGCAGCGTAGCTGATTTTGACGCTGAAGCTTTCTTT,NA,TRBV9,TRBJ1-1,NA
CATSRAGGETQYF,TGTGCCACCAGTCGGGCAGGGGGGGAGACCCAGTACTTC,once,TRBV24-1,TRBJ2-5,NA
CARSSIRGALWEQYF,TGTGCCAGAAGCTCAATCAGGGGGGCGCTATGGGAGCAGTACTTC,NA,TRBV5-3,TRBJ2-7,NA
CASSHAGGLEGKLFF,TGTGCCAGCAGCCACGCCGGGGGTTTGGAAGGGAAACTGTTTTTT,NA,TRBV5-4,TRBJ1-4,NA
CAGGGPTYNEQFF,TGTGCCGGAGGGGGCCCCACCTACAATGAGCAGTTCTTC,NA,TRBV28,TRBJ2-1,NA
CASSLLREVSYNEQFF,TGTGCCAGCAGTTTACTGCGGGAGGTATCCTACAATGAGCAGTTCTTC,NA,TRBV28,TRBJ2-1,TRBD2
CASRPRGPYEQYF,TGTGCCAGCAGGCCGAGGGGGCCCTACGAGCAGTACTTC,NA,TRBV28,TRBJ2-7,TRBD1